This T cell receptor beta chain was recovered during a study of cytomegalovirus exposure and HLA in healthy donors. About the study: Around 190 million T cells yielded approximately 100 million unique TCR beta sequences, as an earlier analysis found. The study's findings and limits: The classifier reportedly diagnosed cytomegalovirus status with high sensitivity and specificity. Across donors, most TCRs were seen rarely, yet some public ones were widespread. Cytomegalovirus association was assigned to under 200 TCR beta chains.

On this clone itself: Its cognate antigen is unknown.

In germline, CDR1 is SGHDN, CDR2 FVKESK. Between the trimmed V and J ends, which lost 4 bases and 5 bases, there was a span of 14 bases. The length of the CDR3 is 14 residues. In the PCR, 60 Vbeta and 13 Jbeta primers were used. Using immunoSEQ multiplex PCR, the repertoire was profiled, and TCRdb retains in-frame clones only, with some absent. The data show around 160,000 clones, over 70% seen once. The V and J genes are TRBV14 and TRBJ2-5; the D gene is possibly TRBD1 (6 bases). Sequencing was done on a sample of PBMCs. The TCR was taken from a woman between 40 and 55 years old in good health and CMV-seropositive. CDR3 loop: CASSRGTPPETQYF. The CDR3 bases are TGTGCCAGCAGCCGAGGGACACCCCCCGAGACCCAGTACTTC.